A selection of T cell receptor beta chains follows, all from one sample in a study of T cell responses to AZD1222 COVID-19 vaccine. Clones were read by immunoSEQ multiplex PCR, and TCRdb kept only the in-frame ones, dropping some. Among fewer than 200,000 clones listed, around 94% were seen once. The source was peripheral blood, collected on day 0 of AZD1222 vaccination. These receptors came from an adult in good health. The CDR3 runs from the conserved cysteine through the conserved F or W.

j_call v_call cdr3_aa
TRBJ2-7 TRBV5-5 CASSLGPSSYEQYF
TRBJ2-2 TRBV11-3 CASSFLRDTGELFF
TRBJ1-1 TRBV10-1 CASSRQAGNTEAFF
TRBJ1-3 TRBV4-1 CASSQGVSSGNTIYF
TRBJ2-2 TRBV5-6 CASSYDRTGELFF
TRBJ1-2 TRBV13 CASSFGTGYGYTF
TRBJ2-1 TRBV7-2 CASRLILSSYNEQFF
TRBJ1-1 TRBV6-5 CASSYSGQGEAFF
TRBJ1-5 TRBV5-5 CASSFGGDRHQPQHF
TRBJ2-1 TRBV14 CASSQWGGLTHNEQFF
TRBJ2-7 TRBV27 CASSFSASGSGEQYF
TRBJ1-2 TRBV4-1 CASSQDRAGYYGYTF
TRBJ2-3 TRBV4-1 CASSPTGEVGTDTQYF
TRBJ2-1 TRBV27 CASSLTRTSGRFNEQFF
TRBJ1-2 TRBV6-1 CASSEGVTGGYTF
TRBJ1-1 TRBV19 CASSPARENTEAFF
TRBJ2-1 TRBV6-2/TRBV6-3 CASSYGRNNEQFF
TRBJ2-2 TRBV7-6 CASSLATGELFF
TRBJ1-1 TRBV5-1 CASSIGTGAGTEAFF
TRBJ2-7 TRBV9 CASSVGDRAGNEQYF
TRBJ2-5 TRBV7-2 CASSLGPQETQYF
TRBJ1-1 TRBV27 CATKSGGWTTEAFF
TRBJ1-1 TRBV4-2 CASSQVGQMNTEAFF
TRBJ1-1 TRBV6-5 CASSYRGNTEAFF
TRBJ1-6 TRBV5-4 CASSLDGAENNSPLHF
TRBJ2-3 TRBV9 CASSVGVGAPDTQYF
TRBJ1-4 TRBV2 CASSGGQKEKLFF
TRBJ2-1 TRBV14 CASSRYTSGSSTEFF
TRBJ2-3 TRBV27 CASKILLTSGTTDTQYF
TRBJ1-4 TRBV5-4 CASSSNRGDEKLFF
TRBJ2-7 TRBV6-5 CASSYYFSSSGYEQYF
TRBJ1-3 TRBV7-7 CASSFDPGNTIYF
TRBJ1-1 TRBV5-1 CASSEVINTEAFF
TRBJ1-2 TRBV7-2 CASSLFRGRNGYTF
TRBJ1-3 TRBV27 CASSLNPGNTIYF
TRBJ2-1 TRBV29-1 CSVEDGYNEQFF
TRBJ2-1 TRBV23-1 CASGLLTGTSGYNEQFF
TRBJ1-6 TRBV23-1 CASSQSGGTHSPLHF
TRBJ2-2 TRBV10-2 CASSESSWNTGELFF
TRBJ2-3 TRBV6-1 CASSEEDGKDTQYF
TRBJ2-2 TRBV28 CASSLRQGVTGELFF
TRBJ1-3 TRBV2 CASSGGTATGNTIYF
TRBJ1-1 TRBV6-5 CASSYSKHRGAFF
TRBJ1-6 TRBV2 CASREDRESSYNSPLHF
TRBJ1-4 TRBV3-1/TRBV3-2 CASSQRTGGEKLFF
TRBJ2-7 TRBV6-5 CASRQRGTYEQYF
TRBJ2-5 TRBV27 CASSLEGTETQYF
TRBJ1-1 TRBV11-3 CASSLLLGTEAFF
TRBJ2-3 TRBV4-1 CASTGRQDTQYF
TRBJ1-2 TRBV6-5 CASTRPANPTGYTF
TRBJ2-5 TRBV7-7 CASSSPITGAETQYF
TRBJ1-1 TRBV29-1 CSVEGGGQVNTEAFF
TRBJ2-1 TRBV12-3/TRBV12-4 CASGVGPYNEQFF
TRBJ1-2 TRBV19 CASSGTRIYGYTF
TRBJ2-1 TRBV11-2 CASSPRVSGNFYEQFF
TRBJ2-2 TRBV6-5 CASVETNTGELFF
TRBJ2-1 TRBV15 CATSPHRGLREQFF
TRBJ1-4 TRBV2 CASTFRGEGEKLFF
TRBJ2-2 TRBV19 CASSIRADTGELFF